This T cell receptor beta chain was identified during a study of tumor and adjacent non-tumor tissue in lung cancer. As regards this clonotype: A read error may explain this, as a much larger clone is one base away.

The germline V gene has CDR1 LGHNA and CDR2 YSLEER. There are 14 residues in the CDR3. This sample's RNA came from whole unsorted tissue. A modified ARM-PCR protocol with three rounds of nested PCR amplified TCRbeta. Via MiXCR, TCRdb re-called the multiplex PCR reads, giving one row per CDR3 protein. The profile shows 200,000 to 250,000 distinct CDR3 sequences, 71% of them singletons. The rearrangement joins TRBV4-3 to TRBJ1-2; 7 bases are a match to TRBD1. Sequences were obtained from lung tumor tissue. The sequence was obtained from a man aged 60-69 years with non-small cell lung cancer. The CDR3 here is CASRQAGGNYGYTF. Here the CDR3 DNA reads TGCGCCAGCAGACAAGCAGGGGGTAACTATGGCTACACCTTC.